Listed here are 7 T cell receptor beta chains from one sample, sequenced in a study of blood T cell repertoires in COVID-19. Using immunoSEQ multiplex PCR, the repertoire was profiled, and TCRdb retains in-frame clones only, with some absent. This sample has nearly 350,000 clones; about 93% occur once, and the top ten carry around 3.5%. Source material: peripheral blood. The source of these receptors is a woman aged 18-29 years who had recovered from COVID-19.

The rearrangement links TRBV6-2 or TRBV6-3 to TRBJ2-1, with D possibly matching TRBD2 (5 bases). The length of the CDR3 is 15 residues. Germline CDR1 is MNHEY and CDR2 is SVGEGT. The ends were cut back, 1 base at V and 7 bases at J, with 14 bases in the middle. The CDR3: CASSYYSGFGNEQFF. CDR3 bases: TGTGCCAGCAGTTACTACAGCGGTTTTGGGAATGAGCAGTTCTTC.

V gene TRBV7-9 combines with J gene TRBJ2-1, with D maybe TRBD2 (6 bases). Trimming removed 2 bases from V and 2 bases from J, with 10 bases in between. Germline CDR1 reads SEHNR; CDR2 reads FQNEAQ (reference sequence). This CDR3 is 15 amino acids long. CDR3 protein: CASSLRRDPYNEQFF. CDR3 DNA sequence: TGTGCCAGCAGCTTACGGCGGGATCCCTACAATGAGCAGTTCTTC.

The V and J genes are TRBV27 and TRBJ1-1; unclear D gene. Germline CDR1 and CDR2: MNHEY and SMNVEV (reference sequence). The V gene lost 6 bases and the J gene lost 5 bases, with 16 bases spanning the gap. CDR3 length: 14 residues. CDR3 region: CASSTELSSTEAFF. DNA for the CDR3: TGTGCCAGCAGCACGGAGTTATCATCGACTGAAGCTTTCTTT.

This clone was picked up one time. The chain employs TRBV4-1 and TRBJ1-6; 7 bases align to TRBD1. The germline V gene has CDR1 MGHRA and CDR2 YSYEKL. The V segment lost 8 bases and the J segment 8 bases; nucleotides outside the gene matches: 6. This CDR3 contains 13 residues. CDR3 DNA sequence: TGCGCCAGCGCGCAGGGGGGTTATTCACCCCTCCACTTT. Translating it yields CASAQGGYSPLHF.

There are a few counts of this clone. The chain has TRBV7-2 and TRBJ2-1; 10 bases are a match to TRBD2. This CDR3 has 17 amino acids. From germline, CDR1 is SGHTA and CDR2 FQGNSA. The V gene end was trimmed by 6 bases and the J gene end by 0 bases; junction bases not matched to a gene: 8. CDR3 in amino acids: CASSSSIAGGSYNEQFF. The CDR3, as DNA: TGTGCCAGCAGTTCGTCTATAGCGGGAGGCTCCTACAATGAGCAGTTCTTC.

The gene calls are TRBV5-1 and TRBJ2-1, with D maybe TRBD2 (6 bases). Germline V gene lookup returns CDR1 SGHRS and CDR2 YFSETQ. This CDR3 region has 14 residues. V was trimmed by 4 bases and J by 5 bases, leaving 13 bases between them. In DNA form, the CDR3 reads TGCGCCAGCAGCCCCTGGGGGGTTGACAATGAGCAGTTCTTC. It is translated as CASSPWGVDNEQFF.

The rearrangement uses TRBV5-1 and TRBJ1-1; D ambiguous. The CDR3 loop spans 14 amino acids. Trimming took 4 bases from V and 1 from J, leaving 11 bases between them. Per the germline V gene, CDR1 is SGHRS and CDR2 is YFSETQ. CDR3 in amino acids: CASSQDPRNTEAFF. The CDR3 coding sequence is TGCGCCAGCAGCCAGGATCCTCGGAACACTGAAGCTTTCTTT. The entire variable domain, with the rest obtained from reference TRBV5-1 and TRBJ1-1, is as follows: KAGVTQTPRYLIKTRGQQVTLSCSPISGHRSVSWYQQTPGQGLQFLFEYFSETQRNKGNFPGRFSGRQFSNSRSEMNVSTLELGDSALYLCASSQDPRNTEAFFGQGTRLTVV.